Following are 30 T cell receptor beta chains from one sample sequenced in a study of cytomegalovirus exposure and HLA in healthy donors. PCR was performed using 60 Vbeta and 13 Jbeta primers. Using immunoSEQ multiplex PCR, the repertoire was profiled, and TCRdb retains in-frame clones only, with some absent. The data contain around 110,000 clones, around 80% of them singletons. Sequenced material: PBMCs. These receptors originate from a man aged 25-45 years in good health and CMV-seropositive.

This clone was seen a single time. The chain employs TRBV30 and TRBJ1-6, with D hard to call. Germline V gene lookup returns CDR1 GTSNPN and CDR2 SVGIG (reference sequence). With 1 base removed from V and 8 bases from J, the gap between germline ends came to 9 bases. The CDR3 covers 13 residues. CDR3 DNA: TGTGCCTGGAGTGAAGATCACTATTCACCCCTCCACTTT. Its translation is CAWSEDHYSPLHF.

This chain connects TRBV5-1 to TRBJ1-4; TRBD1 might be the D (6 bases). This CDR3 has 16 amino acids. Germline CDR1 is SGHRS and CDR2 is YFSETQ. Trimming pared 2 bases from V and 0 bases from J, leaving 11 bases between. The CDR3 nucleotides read TGCGCCAGCAGCTTTCTACAGGGCGCAACTAATGAAAAACTGTTTTTT. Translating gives CASSFLQGATNEKLFF.

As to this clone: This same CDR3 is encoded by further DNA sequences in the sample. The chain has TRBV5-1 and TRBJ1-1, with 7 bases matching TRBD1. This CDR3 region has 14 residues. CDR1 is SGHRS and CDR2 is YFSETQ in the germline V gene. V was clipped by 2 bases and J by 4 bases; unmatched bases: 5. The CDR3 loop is CASSFQGGGTEAFF. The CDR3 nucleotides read TGCGCCAGCAGCTTCCAGGGGGGAGGCACTGAAGCTTTCTTT.

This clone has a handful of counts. Here the CDR3 reads CASSFNTAQYF. CDR3 nucleotides: TGTGCCAGCAGCTTTAATACGGCGCAGTATTTT. The gene calls are TRBV7-9 and TRBJ2-3, with D unclear. CDR1 and CDR2 from the germline V gene are SEHNR and FQNEAQ (reference sequence). Trimming stripped 3 bases from V and 10 bases from J, with 8 bases between. The CDR3 length is 11 residues. The full variable domain, with the rest looked up from reference TRBV7-9 and TRBJ2-3, is DTGVSQNPRHKITKRGQNVTFRCDPISEHNRLYWYRQTLGQGPEFLTYFQNEAQLEKSRLLSDRFSAERPKGSFSTLEIQRTEQGDSAMYLCASSFNTAQYFGPGTRLTVL.

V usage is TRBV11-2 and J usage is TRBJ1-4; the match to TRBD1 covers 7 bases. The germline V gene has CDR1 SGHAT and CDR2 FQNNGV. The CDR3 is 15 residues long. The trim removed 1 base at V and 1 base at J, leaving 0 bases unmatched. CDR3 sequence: CASSLGQGTNEKLFF. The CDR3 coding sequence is TGTGCCAGCAGCTTAGGACAGGGAACTAATGAAAAACTGTTTTTT. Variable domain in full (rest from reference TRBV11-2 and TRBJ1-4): EAGVAQSPRYKIIEKRQSVAFWCNPISGHATLYWYQQILGQGPKLLIQFQNNGVVDDSQLPKDRFSAERLKGVDSTLKIQPAKLEDSAVYLCASSLGQGTNEKLFFGSGTQLSVL.

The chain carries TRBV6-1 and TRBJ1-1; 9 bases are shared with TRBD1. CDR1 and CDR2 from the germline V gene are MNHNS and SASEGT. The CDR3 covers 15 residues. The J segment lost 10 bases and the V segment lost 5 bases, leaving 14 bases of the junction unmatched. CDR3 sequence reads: CASSRADRGPPGAFF. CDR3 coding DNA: TGTGCCAGCAGTCGAGCGGACAGGGGACCGCCGGGAGCTTTCTTT.

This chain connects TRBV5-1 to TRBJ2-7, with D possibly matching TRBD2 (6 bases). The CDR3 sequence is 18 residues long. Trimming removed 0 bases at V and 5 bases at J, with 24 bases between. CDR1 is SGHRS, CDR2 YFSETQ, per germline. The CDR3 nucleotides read TGCGCCAGCAGCTTGGGGGGTGGAGGGCTCGACATGGGGGACGAGCAGTACTTC. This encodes CASSLGGGGLDMGDEQYF.

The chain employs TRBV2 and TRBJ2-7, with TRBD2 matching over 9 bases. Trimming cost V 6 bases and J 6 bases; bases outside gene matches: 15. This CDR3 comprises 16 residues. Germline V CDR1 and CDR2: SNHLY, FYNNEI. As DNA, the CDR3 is TGTGCCAGCAGCCCCCGGGTGGTAGCGGGAGCGGGCGAGCAGTACGTC. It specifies CASSPRVVAGAGEQYV.

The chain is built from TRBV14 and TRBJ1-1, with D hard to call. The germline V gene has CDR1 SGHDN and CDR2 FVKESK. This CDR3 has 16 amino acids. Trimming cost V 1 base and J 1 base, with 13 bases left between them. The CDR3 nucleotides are TGTGCCAGCAGCCAAGTTCACGGAGCCTGGAACACTGAAGCTTTCTTT. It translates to CASSQVHGAWNTEAFF. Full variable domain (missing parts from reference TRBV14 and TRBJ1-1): EAGVTQFPSHSVIEKGQTVTLRCDPISGHDNLYWYRRVMGKEIKFLLHFVKESKQDESGMPNNRFLAERTGGTYSTLKVQPAELEDSGVYFCASSQVHGAWNTEAFFGQGTRLTVV.

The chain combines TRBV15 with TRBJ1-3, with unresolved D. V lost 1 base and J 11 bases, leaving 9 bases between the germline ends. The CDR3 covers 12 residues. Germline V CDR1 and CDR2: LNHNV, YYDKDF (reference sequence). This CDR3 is CATSRGSEPIYF. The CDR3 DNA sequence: TGTGCCACCAGCAGAGGGTCTGAGCCCATATATTTT.

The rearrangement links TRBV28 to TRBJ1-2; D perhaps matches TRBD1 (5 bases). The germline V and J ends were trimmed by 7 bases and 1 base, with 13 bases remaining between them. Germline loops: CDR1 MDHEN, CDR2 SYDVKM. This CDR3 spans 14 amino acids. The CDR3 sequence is CASIIAGYNYGYTF. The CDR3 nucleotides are TGTGCCAGCATAATCGCAGGGTATAACTATGGCTACACCTTC.

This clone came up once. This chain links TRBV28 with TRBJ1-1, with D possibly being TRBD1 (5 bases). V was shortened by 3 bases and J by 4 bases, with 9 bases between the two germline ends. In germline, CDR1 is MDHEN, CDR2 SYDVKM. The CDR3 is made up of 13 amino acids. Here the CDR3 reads CASSFGGGTEAFF. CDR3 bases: TGTGCCAGCAGTTTCGGGGGAGGCACTGAAGCTTTCTTT.

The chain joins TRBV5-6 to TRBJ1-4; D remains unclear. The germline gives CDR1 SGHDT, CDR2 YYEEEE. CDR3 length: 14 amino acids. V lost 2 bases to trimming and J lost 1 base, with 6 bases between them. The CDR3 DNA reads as TGTGCCAGCAGCTTAGAGCTAACTAATGAAAAACTGTTTTTT. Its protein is CASSLELTNEKLFF. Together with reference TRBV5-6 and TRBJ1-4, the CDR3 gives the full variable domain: DAGVTQSPTHLIKTRGQQVTLRCSPKSGHDTVSWYQQALGQGPQFIFQYYEEEERQRGNFPDRFSGHQFPNYSSELNVNALLLGDSALYLCASSLELTNEKLFFGSGTQLSVL.

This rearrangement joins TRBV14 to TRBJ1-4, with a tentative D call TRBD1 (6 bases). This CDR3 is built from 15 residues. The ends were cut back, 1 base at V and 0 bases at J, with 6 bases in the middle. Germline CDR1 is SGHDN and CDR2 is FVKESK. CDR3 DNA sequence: TGTGCCAGCAGCCAAGCAGGGGCAACTAATGAAAAACTGTTTTTT. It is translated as CASSQAGATNEKLFF.

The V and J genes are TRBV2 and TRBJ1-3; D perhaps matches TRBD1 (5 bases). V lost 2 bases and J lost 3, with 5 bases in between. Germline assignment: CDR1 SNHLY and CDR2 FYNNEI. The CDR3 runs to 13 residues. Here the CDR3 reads CASSEQGGNTIYF. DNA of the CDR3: TGTGCCAGCAGTGAACAGGGTGGAAACACCATATATTTT.

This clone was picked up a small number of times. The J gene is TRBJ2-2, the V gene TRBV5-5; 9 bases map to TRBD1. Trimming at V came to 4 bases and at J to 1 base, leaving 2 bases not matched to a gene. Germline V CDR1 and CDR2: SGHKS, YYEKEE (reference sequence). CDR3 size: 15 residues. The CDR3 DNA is TGTGCCAGCAGCCCGGGACAGGGGAACACCGGGGAGCTGTTTTTT. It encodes CASSPGQGNTGELFF.

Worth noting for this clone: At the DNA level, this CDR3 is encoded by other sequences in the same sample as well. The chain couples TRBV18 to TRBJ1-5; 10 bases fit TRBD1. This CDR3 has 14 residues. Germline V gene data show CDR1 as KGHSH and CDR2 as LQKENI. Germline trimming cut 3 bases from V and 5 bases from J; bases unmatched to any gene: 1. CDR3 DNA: TGTGCCAGCTCACCTGGGACAGGGGATCAGCCCCAGCATTTT. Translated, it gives CASSPGTGDQPQHF.

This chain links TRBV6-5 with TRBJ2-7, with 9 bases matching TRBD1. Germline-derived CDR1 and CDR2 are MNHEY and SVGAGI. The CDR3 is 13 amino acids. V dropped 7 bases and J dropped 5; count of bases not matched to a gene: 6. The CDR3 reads CASTLTGGDEQYV. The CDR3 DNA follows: TGTGCCAGCACCCTAACAGGGGGCGACGAGCAGTACGTC.

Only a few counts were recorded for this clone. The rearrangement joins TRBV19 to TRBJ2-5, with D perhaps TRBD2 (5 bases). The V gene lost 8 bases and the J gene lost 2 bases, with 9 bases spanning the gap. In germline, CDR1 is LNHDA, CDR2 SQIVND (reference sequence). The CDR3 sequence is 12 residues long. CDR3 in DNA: TGTGCCAGTTCGGGATTACAAGAGACCCAGTACTTC. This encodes CASSGLQETQYF.

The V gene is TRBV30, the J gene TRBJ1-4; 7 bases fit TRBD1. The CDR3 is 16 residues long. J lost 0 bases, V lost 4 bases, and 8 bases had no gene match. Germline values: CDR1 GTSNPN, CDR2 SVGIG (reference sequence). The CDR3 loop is CAWKPRDRATNEKLFF. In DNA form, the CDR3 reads TGTGCCTGGAAGCCCCGGGACAGAGCAACTAATGAAAAACTGTTTTTT. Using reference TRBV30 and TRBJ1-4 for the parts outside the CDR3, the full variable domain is SQTIHQWPATLVQPVGSPLSLECTVEGTSNPNLYWYRQAAGRGLQLLFYSVGIGQISSEVPQNLSASRPQDRQFILSSKKLLLSDSGFYLCAWKPRDRATNEKLFFGSGTQLSVL.

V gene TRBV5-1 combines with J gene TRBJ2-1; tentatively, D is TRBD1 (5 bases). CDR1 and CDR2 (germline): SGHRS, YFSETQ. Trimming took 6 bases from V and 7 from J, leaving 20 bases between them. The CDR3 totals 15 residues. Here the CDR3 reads CASNHEGQGRNEQFF. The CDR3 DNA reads TGCGCCAGCAACCACGAAGGGCAGGGCAGAAATGAGCAGTTCTTC.

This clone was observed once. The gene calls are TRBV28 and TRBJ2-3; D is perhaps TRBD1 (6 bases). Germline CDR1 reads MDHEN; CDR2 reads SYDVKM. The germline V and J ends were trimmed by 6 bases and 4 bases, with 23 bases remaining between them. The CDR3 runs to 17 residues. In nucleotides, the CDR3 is TGTGCCAGCAGAAACCCCGGGACACCAAACGGCCCAGATACGCAGTATTTT. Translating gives CASRNPGTPNGPDTQYF. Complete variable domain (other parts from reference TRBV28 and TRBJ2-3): DVKVTQSSRYLVKRTGEKVFLECVQDMDHENMFWYRQDPGLGLRLIYFSYDVKMKEKGDIPEGYSVSREKKERFSLILESASTNQTSMYLCASRNPGTPNGPDTQYFGPGTRLTVL.

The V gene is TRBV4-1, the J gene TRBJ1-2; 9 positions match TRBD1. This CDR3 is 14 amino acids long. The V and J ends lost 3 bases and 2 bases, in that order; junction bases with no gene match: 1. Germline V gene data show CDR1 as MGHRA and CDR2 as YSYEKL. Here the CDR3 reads CASSQTGGNYGYTF. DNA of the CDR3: TGCGCCAGCAGCCAGACAGGGGGGAACTATGGCTACACCTTC.

CDR3 sequence (DNA): TGTGCCAGCAGTCTCTACTACGAGCAGTACTTC. Translation gives CASSLYYEQYF. The chain carries TRBV28 and TRBJ2-7; D remains ambiguous. With 5 bases removed from V and 3 bases from J, the gap between germline ends came to 5 bases. The CDR3 contains 11 residues. Germline lookup yields CDR1 MDHEN and CDR2 SYDVKM.

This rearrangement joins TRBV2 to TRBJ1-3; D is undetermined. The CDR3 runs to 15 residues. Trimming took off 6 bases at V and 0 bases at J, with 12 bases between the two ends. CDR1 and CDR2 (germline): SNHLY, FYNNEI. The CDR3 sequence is CASRRLRSSGNTIYF. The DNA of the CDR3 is TGTGCCAGCAGAAGACTCCGGAGCTCTGGAAACACCATATATTTT.

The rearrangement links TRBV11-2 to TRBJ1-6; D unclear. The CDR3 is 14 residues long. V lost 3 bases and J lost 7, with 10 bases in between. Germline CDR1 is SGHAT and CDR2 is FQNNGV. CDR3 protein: CASSFRRPNSPLHF. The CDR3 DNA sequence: TGTGCCAGCAGCTTCCGGAGGCCAAATTCACCCCTCCACTTT. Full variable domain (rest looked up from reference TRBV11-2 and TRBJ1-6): EAGVAQSPRYKIIEKRQSVAFWCNPISGHATLYWYQQILGQGPKLLIQFQNNGVVDDSQLPKDRFSAERLKGVDSTLKIQPAKLEDSAVYLCASSFRRPNSPLHFGNGTRLTVT.

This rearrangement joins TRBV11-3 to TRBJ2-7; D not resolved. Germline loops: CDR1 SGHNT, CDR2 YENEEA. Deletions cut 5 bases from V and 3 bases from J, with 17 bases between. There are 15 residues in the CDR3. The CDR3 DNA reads TGTGCCAGCAGCCAGTGGGGTCACGCAGACTACGAGCAGTACGTC. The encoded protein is CASSQWGHADYEQYV.

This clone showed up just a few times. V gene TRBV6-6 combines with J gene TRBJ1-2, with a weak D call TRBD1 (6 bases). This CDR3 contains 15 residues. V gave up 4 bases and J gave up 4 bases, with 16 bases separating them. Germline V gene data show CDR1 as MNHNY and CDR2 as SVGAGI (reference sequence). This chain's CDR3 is CASSFQTGTIYGYTF. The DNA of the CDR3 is TGTGCCAGCAGTTTCCAAACCGGGACAATCTATGGCTACACCTTC.

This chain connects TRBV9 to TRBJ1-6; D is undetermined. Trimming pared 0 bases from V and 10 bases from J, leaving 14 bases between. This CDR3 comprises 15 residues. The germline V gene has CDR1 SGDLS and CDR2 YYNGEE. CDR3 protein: CASSVDGGLRSPLHF. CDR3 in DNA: TGTGCCAGCAGCGTAGATGGCGGGCTTCGATCACCCCTCCACTTT.

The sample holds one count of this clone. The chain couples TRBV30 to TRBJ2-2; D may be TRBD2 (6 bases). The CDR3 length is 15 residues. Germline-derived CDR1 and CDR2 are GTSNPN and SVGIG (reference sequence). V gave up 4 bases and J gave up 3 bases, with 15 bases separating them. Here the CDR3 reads CAWMLEGGYTGELFF. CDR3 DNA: TGTGCCTGGATGTTGGAGGGTGGTTACACCGGGGAGCTGTTTTTT. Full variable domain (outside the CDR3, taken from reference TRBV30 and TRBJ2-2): SQTIHQWPATLVQPVGSPLSLECTVEGTSNPNLYWYRQAAGRGLQLLFYSVGIGQISSEVPQNLSASRPQDRQFILSSKKLLLSDSGFYLCAWMLEGGYTGELFFGEGSRLTVL.